Shown below are 13 T cell receptor beta chains from a single sample sequenced in a study of Tregs in tolerant kidney transplant recipients (dated by TCRdb to the late 2010s). Reading the label with the study, this specimen's time point is: blood sample drawn before combined kidney and bone marrow transplant. Library preparation employed the immunoSEQ multiplex PCR assay. The immuneACCESS repertoire file appears here via TCRdb, limited to in-frame rearrangements. These files lack a portion of the clones; in checked studies, under half of the deficit traces to unresolved V genes, and the cause of the others is not known. This sample comprises about 64,000 clones, 95% to 98% of them detected only once. The ten largest clonotypes hold around 0.34% of the sample. Specimen: Tregs from blood, collected before the transplant. The receptors were sampled from a human donor who received a combined kidney and bone marrow transplant.

The chain combines TRBV5-4 with TRBJ2-1; 9 nucleotides align to TRBD1. The CDR3 sequence is 14 residues long. V lost 4 bases to trimming and J lost 7 bases; unmatched junction nucleotides: 6. Germline loops: CDR1 SGHNT, CDR2 YYREEE (reference sequence). CDR3 in DNA: TGTGCCAGCAGCATCTGGGACAGGGATAATGAGCAGTTCTTC. Translated: CASSIWDRDNEQFF.

The V call is TRBV28, the J call TRBJ1-6; 7 positions agree with TRBD1. Trimming at V came to 8 bases and at J to 6 bases, leaving 10 bases not matched to a gene. Germline-derived CDR1 and CDR2 are MDHEN and SYDVKM. The length of the CDR3 is 15 residues. The CDR3 sequence is CASRDDRERNSPLHF. The CDR3 coding sequence is TGTGCCAGCCGAGACGACAGGGAACGTAATTCACCCCTCCACTTT.

This sequence joins TRBV5-1 and TRBJ2-3; 7 bases are a match to TRBD1. CDR1 is SGHRS, CDR2 YFSETQ, per germline. The V gene end was trimmed by 5 bases and the J gene end by 2 bases; junction bases not matched to a gene: 8. The CDR3 loop spans 15 amino acids. CDR3 sequence reads: CASSPTGTATDTQYF. DNA of the CDR3: TGCGCCAGCAGTCCTACCGGGACAGCCACAGATACGCAGTATTTT.

This chain connects TRBV6-1 to TRBJ2-7; TRBD1 might be the D (6 bases). Germline values: CDR1 MNHNS, CDR2 SASEGT. Deletions cut 2 bases from V and 2 bases from J, with 22 bases between. The length of the CDR3 is 18 residues. The CDR3 spells CASSEPLGEQGLTYEQYF. In nucleotides, the CDR3 is TGTGCCAGCAGTGAACCGCTCGGGGAACAGGGTCTCACCTACGAGCAGTACTTC.

This chain uses TRBV12-5 with TRBJ1-5; perhaps TRBD1 as D (6 bases). CDR3 length: 17 amino acids. Trimming took off 1 base at V and 4 bases at J, with 17 bases between the two ends. Germline values: CDR1 LGHNT, CDR2 FRNRAP. The CDR3 region is CASGLAPNRQVNQPQHF. The CDR3 nucleotides are TGTGCTAGTGGTTTGGCCCCAAACCGACAGGTTAATCAGCCCCAGCATTTT.

V is TRBV30 and J is TRBJ1-3, with no clear D. This CDR3 has 14 amino acids. Germline values: CDR1 GTSNPN, CDR2 SVGIG (reference sequence). The V end lost 0 bases, the J end lost 0 bases, and 6 bases lay between the germline ends. As DNA, the CDR3 is TGTGCCTGGAGTGTTTGGCCCTCTGGAAACACCATATATTTT. Translation gives CAWSVWPSGNTIYF.

CDR3 amino acids: CAISEGQFSGANVLTF. CDR3 nucleotide sequence: TGTGCCATCAGTGAGGGACAGTTCTCTGGGGCCAACGTCCTGACTTTC. The gene calls are TRBV10-3 and TRBJ2-6, with D possibly TRBD1 on 6 matching bases. V was trimmed by 2 bases and J by 0 bases, leaving 8 bases between them. The CDR3 is 16 amino acids. Germline CDR1 and CDR2: ENHRY and SYGVKD.

This chain uses TRBV7-2 with TRBJ2-3; 10 nucleotides match TRBD2. The CDR3 has 16 residues. The junction had 12 bases not matched to a gene; V was cut back by 3 bases and J by 9 bases. In germline, CDR1 is SGHTA, CDR2 FQGNSA. The CDR3 reads CASSFTGLAGVGTQYF. The CDR3 bases are TGTGCCAGCAGCTTCACGGGGCTAGCGGGAGTTGGGACGCAGTATTTT.

The sample holds a few counts of this clone. This rearrangement joins TRBV12-5 to TRBJ1-2, with 7 bases matching TRBD1. After removal of 6 bases from V and 4 bases from J, the junction contained 8 bases not matched to a gene. Germline lookup yields CDR1 LGHNT and CDR2 FRNRAP. This CDR3 spans 14 amino acids. The CDR3 nucleotides read TGTGCTAGTGGCTCCAGACAGGGCTTCTATGGCTACACCTTC. Protein sequence: CASGSRQGFYGYTF. Full variable domain (rest looked up from reference TRBV12-5 and TRBJ1-2): DARVTQTPRHKVTEMGQEVTMRCQPILGHNTVFWYRQTMMQGLELLAYFRNRAPLDDSGMPKDRFSAEMPDATLATLKIQPSEPRDSAVYFCASGSRQGFYGYTFGSGTRLTVV.

The gene calls are TRBV20-1 and TRBJ2-7; tentatively, D is TRBD2 (5 bases). Germline V gives CDR1 DFQATT, CDR2 SNEGSKA (reference sequence). CDR3 length: 11 residues. The CDR3 region is CSGLRRDEQYF. In DNA, the CDR3 is TGCAGCGGTTTGAGGCGGGACGAGCAGTACTTC.

This chain's CDR3 is CASSTSDSWDTIYF. CDR3 sequence (DNA): TGTGCCAGTAGTACCTCGGACAGTTGGGACACCATATATTTT. This rearrangement joins TRBV19 to TRBJ1-3; a weak D match, TRBD1 (6 bases). This CDR3 comprises 14 residues. The germline V and J ends were trimmed by 4 bases and 8 bases, with 15 bases remaining between them. Per the germline V gene, CDR1 is LNHDA and CDR2 is SQIVND (reference sequence).

The table lists this clone with a count of one. V usage is TRBV7-3 and J usage is TRBJ2-1; TRBD2 matches 8 bases. Trimming removed 5 bases from V and 0 bases from J; junction bases left unmatched: 6. Germline V lookup: CDR1 SGHTA, CDR2 FQGTGA. The CDR3 is 16 residues long. The CDR3 is CASSKLAVSSYNEQFF. Here the CDR3 DNA reads TGTGCCAGCAGCAAACTAGCGGTTAGCTCCTACAATGAGCAGTTCTTC.

In DNA, the CDR3 is TGCGCCAGCAGGGGGCGGGAGTTCACAGATACGCAGTATTTT. It codes for CASRGREFTDTQYF. The V gene is TRBV5-1, the J gene TRBJ2-3; TRBD2 aligns across 7 bases. The length of the CDR3 is 14 residues. V trimming: 5 bases; J trimming: 2 bases; junction bases outside the gene matches: 5. The V gene's germline CDR1 is SGHRS and CDR2 YFSETQ.